This T cell receptor beta chain originates from a study of blood T cells in healthy people across ages. Primers used in a second PCR of roughly 7 to 11 cycles were a sample-barcoded 5' primer and a J-beta primer mix. TCRdb processed the 5' RACE reads anew with MiXCR; each CDR3 protein has one entry. This table holds about 1.6 million distinct CDR3 sequences, about 32% found once. This clonotype was found many times. The germline V gene has CDR1 DFQATT and CDR2 SNEGSKA (reference sequence). This CDR3 has 16 residues. V was pared by 5 bases and J by 2 bases, with 7 bases of the junction left unmatched. The TCR comes from a woman in her twenties or thirties in good health. Input material: blood. V usage is TRBV20-1 and J usage is TRBJ2-3; 13 bases fit TRBD2. CDR3 sequence: CSASRLAGGNTDTQYF. Here the CDR3 DNA reads TGCAGTGCTTCCCGACTAGCGGGGGGTAACACAGATACGCAGTATTTT.